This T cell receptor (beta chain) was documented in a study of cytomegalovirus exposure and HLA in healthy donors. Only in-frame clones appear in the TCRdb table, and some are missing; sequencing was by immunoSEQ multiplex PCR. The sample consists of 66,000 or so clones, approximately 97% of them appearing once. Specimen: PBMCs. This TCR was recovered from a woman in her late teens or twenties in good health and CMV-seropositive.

The CDR3 coding sequence is TGTGCCAGCTCACCATCTACAGGGAGCAATGAGCAGTTCTTC. Its translation: CASSPSTGSNEQFF. This chain links TRBV18 with TRBJ2-1; TRBD1 might be the D (6 bases). Germline V CDR1 and CDR2: KGHSH, LQKENI. CDR3 length: 14 residues. V gave up 2 bases and J gave up 6 bases, with 11 bases separating them.